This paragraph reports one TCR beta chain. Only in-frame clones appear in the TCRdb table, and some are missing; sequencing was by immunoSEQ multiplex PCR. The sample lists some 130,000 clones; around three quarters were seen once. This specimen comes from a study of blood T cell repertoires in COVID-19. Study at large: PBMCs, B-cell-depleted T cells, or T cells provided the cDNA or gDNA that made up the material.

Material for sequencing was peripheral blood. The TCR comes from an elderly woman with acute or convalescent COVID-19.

The CDR3 bases are TGTGCCAGCAATCCGGGACAGGGTCAGAACTATGGCTACACCTTC. This codes for CASNPGQGQNYGYTF. The chain couples TRBV7-3 to TRBJ1-2; 9 nucleotides line up with TRBD1. CDR1 is SGHTA and CDR2 is FQGTGA in the germline V gene. V lost 7 bases, J lost 2 bases, and 8 bases stayed unmatched. This CDR3 has 15 residues.